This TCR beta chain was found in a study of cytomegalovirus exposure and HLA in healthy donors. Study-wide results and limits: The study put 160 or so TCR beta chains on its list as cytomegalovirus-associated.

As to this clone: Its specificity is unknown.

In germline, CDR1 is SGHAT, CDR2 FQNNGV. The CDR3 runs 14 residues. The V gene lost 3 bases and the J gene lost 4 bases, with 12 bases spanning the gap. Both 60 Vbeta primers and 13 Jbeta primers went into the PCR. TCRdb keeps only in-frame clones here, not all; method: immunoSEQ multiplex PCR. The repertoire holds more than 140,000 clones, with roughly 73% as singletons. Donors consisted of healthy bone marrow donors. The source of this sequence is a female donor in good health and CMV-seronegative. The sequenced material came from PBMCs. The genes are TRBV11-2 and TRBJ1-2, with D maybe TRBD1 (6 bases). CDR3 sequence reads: CASSFAGATYGYTF. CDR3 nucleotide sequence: TGTGCCAGCAGCTTCGCGGGGGCAACCTATGGCTACACCTTC.